The T cell receptor (beta chain) under discussion was sequenced for a study of spatial heterogeneity in lung cancer. The time point denotes: sample taken at primary tumor resection. Sequencing of whole RNA from tumor, nontumor lung or frozen PBMC involved no sorting. Each CDR3 protein is one row after TCRdb ran MiXCR on the 5' RACE reads. The sample contains roughly 79,000 distinct CDR3 sequences, around an eighth of which appear only once. The sample holds a few counts of this clonotype. This TCR was sampled from a male donor with early-stage non-small cell lung cancer. The sample here was PBMCs, taken at surgery.

The CDR3: CASSYSMASGNTGELFF. In nucleotides, the CDR3 is TGTGCCAGCAGTTACTCGATGGCTAGCGGGAACACCGGGGAGCTGTTTTTT. The chain links TRBV6-5 to TRBJ2-2; 7 bases agree with TRBD2. CDR3 length: 17 amino acids. Germline loops: CDR1 MNHEY, CDR2 SVGAGI. The J segment lost 1 base and the V segment lost 0 bases, leaving 5 bases of the junction unmatched.